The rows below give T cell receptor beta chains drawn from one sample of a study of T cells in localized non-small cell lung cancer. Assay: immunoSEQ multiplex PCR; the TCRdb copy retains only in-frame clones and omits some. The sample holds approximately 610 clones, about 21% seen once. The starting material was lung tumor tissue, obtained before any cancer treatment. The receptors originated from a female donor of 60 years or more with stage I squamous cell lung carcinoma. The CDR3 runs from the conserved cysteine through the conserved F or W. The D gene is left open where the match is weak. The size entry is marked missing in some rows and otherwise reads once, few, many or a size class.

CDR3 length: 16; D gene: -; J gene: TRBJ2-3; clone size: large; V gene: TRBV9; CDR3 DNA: TGTGCCAGCAGCGACGGGGGGCGATCTTGGACAGATACGCAGTATTTT; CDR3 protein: CASSDGGRSWTDTQYF
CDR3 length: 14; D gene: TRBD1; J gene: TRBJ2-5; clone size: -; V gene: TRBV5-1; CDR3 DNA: TGCGCCAGCACCAAGACAGGGGACGGGGAGACCCAGTACTTC; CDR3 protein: CASTKTGDGETQYF
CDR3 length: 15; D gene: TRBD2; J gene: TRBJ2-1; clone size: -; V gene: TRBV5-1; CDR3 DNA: TGCGCCAGCAGCGGTAGCGGGGGGGCTGGCAATGAGCAGTTCTTC; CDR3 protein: CASSGSGGAGNEQFF
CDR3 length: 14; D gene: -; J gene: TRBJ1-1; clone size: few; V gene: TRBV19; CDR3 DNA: TGTGCCAGTAGAAAGAGGCCGGGTGAGACTGAAGCTTTCTTT; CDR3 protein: CASRKRPGETEAFF
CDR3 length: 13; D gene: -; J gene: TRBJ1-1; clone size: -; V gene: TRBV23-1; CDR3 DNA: TGCGCCAGCGGAAAACAGGGGAACACTGAAGCTTTCTTT; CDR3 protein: CASGKQGNTEAFF
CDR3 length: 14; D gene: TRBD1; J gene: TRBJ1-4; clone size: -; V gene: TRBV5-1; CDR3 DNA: TGCGCCAGCAGCAGGGGGCGACAGGGAAGCCAACTGTTTTTT; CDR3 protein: CASSRGRQGSQLFF
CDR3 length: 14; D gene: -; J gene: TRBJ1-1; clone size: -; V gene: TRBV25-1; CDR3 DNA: TGTGCCAGCAGTGATCGCAGTATGAACACTGAAGCTTTCTTT; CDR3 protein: CASSDRSMNTEAFF
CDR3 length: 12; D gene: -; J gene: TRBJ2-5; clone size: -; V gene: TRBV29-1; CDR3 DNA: TGCAGCGTCCAGACAGGCTCCCAGACCCAGTACTTC; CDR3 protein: CSVQTGSQTQYF